A selection of T cell receptor beta chains follows, all from one sample in a study of shared clonotypes between healthy human individuals. TCRdb's copy holds only in-frame clones and misses some; the assay was immunoSEQ multiplex PCR. The sample has around 320,000 clones, about nine tenths seen once. Sequenced sample: memory CD8+ T cells sorted from blood. Receptors were obtained from a young man in good health. Both conserved end residues are part of each CDR3. D genes are given only for firm matches. The listing skips clone size in some rows; elsewhere it reads once, few, many or a size class.

d_call,clone_size,v_call,j_call,cdr3_nt,cdr3_aa
NA,NA,TRBV4-1,TRBJ2-7,TGCGCCAGCAGCCGCCAGACAGTATTCTACGAGCAGTACTTC,CASSRQTVFYEQYF
NA,NA,TRBV27,TRBJ2-7,TGTGCCAGCTTCAGCTCCTACGAGCAGTACTTC,CASFSSYEQYF
TRBD2,NA,TRBV10-2,TRBJ2-1,TGCGCCAGCAGTGGTTGGGGGGGCAATGAGCAGTTCTTC,CASSGWGGNEQFF
NA,NA,TRBV6-5,TRBJ2-7,TGTGCCAGCAGCGTAGGGGGTCCCTACGAGCAGTACTTC,CASSVGGPYEQYF
NA,NA,TRBV28,TRBJ1-2,TGTGCCAGCACAGGGGATTTCGGTGGCTACACCTTC,CASTGDFGGYTF
NA,NA,TRBV28,TRBJ2-7,TGTGCCAGCAGTTTAATGGGACATACCTACGAGCAGTACTTC,CASSLMGHTYEQYF
NA,NA,TRBV7-9,TRBJ2-7,TGTGCCAGCAGCTTAGGAGAGGGTAACTCCTACGAGCAGTACTTC,CASSLGEGNSYEQYF
TRBD2,NA,TRBV29-1,TRBJ2-3,TGCAGCGTTGAAGATTGGTGGGAGGGCCGTACAGATACGCAGTATTTT,CSVEDWWEGRTDTQYF
TRBD2,NA,TRBV27,TRBJ2-5,TGTGCCAGCAGTTTATCGAGACTAGCGGGGGCCCAAGAGACCCAGTACTTC,CASSLSRLAGAQETQYF
NA,NA,TRBV4-1,TRBJ2-1,TGCGCCAGCAGCCAAGTTTGGCGTAGAGAAAGCTCCTACAATGAGCAGTTCTTC,CASSQVWRRESSYNEQFF
TRBD2,once,TRBV7-6,TRBJ2-3,TGTGCCAGCAAAGGGACTAGCGGCAGCACAGATACGCAGTATTTT,CASKGTSGSTDTQYF
NA,few,TRBV29-1,TRBJ1-1,TGCAGCGTTGGCCCAACTGAAGCTTTCTTT,CSVGPTEAFF
NA,NA,TRBV21-1,TRBJ2-7,TGTGCCAGCAGCTTTCACGGGCAGTACTTC,CASSFHGQYF
TRBD2,NA,TRBV7-2,TRBJ2-2,TGTGCCAGCAGCTTATTTAGCGGGAGCATGGCCGGGGAGCTGTTTTTT,CASSLFSGSMAGELFF
NA,NA,TRBV4-1,TRBJ1-5,TGCGCCAGCAGCCACTCCCCGGACAGCGCCCGAGGGCCCCAGCATTTT,CASSHSPDSARGPQHF
TRBD1,NA,TRBV27,TRBJ2-7,TGTGCCAGCAGTTCCGTGGACAGGGGCGAGCAGTACTTC,CASSSVDRGEQYF
NA,few,TRBV5-6,TRBJ2-2,TGTGCCAGCAGCCCTAAAGGGTCGAGGGAGCTGTTTTTT,CASSPKGSRELFF
NA,NA,TRBV29-1,TRBJ2-7,TGCAGCGTTGAAGCCCAGGACTCCTACGAGCAGTACTTC,CSVEAQDSYEQYF
TRBD2,NA,TRBV28,TRBJ2-5,TGTGCCAGCAGTTTACCCACAGCGCGGGGGGGCCTCGGAGAAGAGACCCAGTACTTC,CASSLPTARGGLGEETQYF
NA,NA,TRBV19,TRBJ1-1,TGTGCCAGTAGTGCCCGCCGCCCCCGAGAGGAAGCTTTCTTT,CASSARRPREEAFF
NA,once,TRBV5-1,TRBJ1-4,TGCGCCAGCAGCTTGTTTGGGACTAATGAAAAACTGTTTTTT,CASSLFGTNEKLFF
NA,NA,TRBV7-2,TRBJ2-2,TGTGCCAGCAGCTTTCCGTGGGGAACCGGGGAGCTGTTTTTT,CASSFPWGTGELFF
TRBD1,NA,TRBV4-1,TRBJ2-2,TGCGCCAGCAGCCCTACGGGACAGGGCACCGGGGAGCTGTTTTTT,CASSPTGQGTGELFF
NA,NA,TRBV4-1,TRBJ2-7,TGCGCCAGCAGCCCCCGACAGGCATCCTACGAGCAGTACTTC,CASSPRQASYEQYF
TRBD2,NA,TRBV2,TRBJ2-2,TGTGCCAGCAGCCACGGGACTAGCGGAGTCACCGGGGAGCTGTTTTTT,CASSHGTSGVTGELFF
NA,NA,TRBV5-1,TRBJ2-1,TGCGCCAGCAGCTTGTCGGGAAGCTCCTACAATGAGCAGTTCTTC,CASSLSGSSYNEQFF
NA,NA,TRBV6-6,TRBJ1-6,TGTGCCAGCAGTTACGCAGTAGGTTATAATTCACCCCTCCACTTT,CASSYAVGYNSPLHF
NA,NA,TRBV6-1,TRBJ2-7,TGTGCCAGCACCTCCACCTACGAGCAGTACTTC,CASTSTYEQYF
NA,NA,TRBV27,TRBJ1-6,TGTGCCAGCAGCTACAGAAACCCCTCCTATAATTCACCCCTCCACTTT,CASSYRNPSYNSPLHF
TRBD1,NA,TRBV4-3,TRBJ2-2,TGCGCCAGCAGCCAAGTGGGGGACAGGGCGCACACCGGGGAGCTGTTTTTT,CASSQVGDRAHTGELFF
NA,NA,TRBV27,TRBJ2-2,TGTGCCAGCTCTGGGACTTTTCAGAACACCGGGGAGCTGTTTTTT,CASSGTFQNTGELFF
NA,NA,TRBV6-1,TRBJ1-1,TGTGCCAGCAGTGAGGGGAGGGATTGGAACACTGAAGCTTTCTTT,CASSEGRDWNTEAFF
TRBD1,NA,TRBV4-1,TRBJ2-7,TGCGCCAGCAGCCAGGGACAGAGCTCCTACGAGCAGTACTTC,CASSQGQSSYEQYF
TRBD2,NA,TRBV2,TRBJ2-1,TGTGCCAGCAGATTCACGACTAGCGGGGATTACAATGAGCAGTTCTTC,CASRFTTSGDYNEQFF
NA,NA,TRBV7-9,TRBJ2-1,TGTGCCAGCAGCATAGAGGACAATGAGCAGTTCTTC,CASSIEDNEQFF
TRBD1,once,TRBV4-1,TRBJ1-4,TGCGCCAGCAGCCAAGTCCAGGGGGGCTGGGCTGAAAAACTGTTTTTT,CASSQVQGGWAEKLFF
NA,NA,TRBV5-1,TRBJ2-3,TGCGCCAGCAGCTTAGGGTCGGGAGATACGCAGTATTTT,CASSLGSGDTQYF
TRBD1,NA,TRBV28,TRBJ2-7,TGTGCCAGCAGGTCCACAGGGGGACCCTCCTACGAGCAGTACTTC,CASRSTGGPSYEQYF
NA,NA,TRBV5-1,TRBJ2-3,TGCGCCAGCAGCTTGGCCATGGTAGGAATTCCAGATACGCAGTATTTT,CASSLAMVGIPDTQYF
NA,NA,TRBV29-1,TRBJ2-7,TGCAGCGTCGCCCCGACGGGGAACTCCTACGAGCAGTACTTC,CSVAPTGNSYEQYF
NA,NA,TRBV27,TRBJ2-1,TGTGCCAGCAGTTTAAATTGGCTCCACCCTTACAATGAGCAGTTCTTC,CASSLNWLHPYNEQFF
NA,NA,TRBV6-5,TRBJ1-5,TGTGCCAGCAGTCGATACAGGGTTAGTCAGCCCCAGCATTTT,CASSRYRVSQPQHF
NA,NA,TRBV30,TRBJ2-7,TGTGCCGGATCATCGATCTCCTACGAGCAGTACTTC,CAGSSISYEQYF
TRBD2,NA,TRBV7-6,TRBJ2-1,TGTGCCAGCAGCTTCCTCCCCGGGGGGGATGAGCAGTTCTTC,CASSFLPGGDEQFF
NA,NA,TRBV6-5,TRBJ2-3,TGTGCCAGCAGTTATGGGTTTGGCACAGATACGCAGTATTTT,CASSYGFGTDTQYF
NA,NA,TRBV5-1,TRBJ2-1,TGCGCCAGCAGCCCGGGTTACAATGAGCAGTTCTTC,CASSPGYNEQFF
TRBD1,few,TRBV5-1,TRBJ1-3,TGCGCCAGCAGGGGGACAGCCTACAACTCTGGAAACACCATATATTTT,CASRGTAYNSGNTIYF
NA,NA,TRBV30,TRBJ2-2,TGTGCCTGGAGTGTACAAGGGAACACCGGGGAGCTGTTTTTT,CAWSVQGNTGELFF
NA,NA,TRBV6-5,TRBJ2-7,TGTGCCAGCAGTCCGGACGGATACGAGCAGTACTTC,CASSPDGYEQYF
NA,NA,TRBV7-6,TRBJ2-1,TGTGCCAGCAGCTTCGGGGAATCCTACAATGAGCAGTTCTTC,CASSFGESYNEQFF
TRBD2,NA,TRBV30,TRBJ2-1,TGTGCCTGGACCCAGACTAGCGGGCCGTACAATGAGCAGTTCTTC,CAWTQTSGPYNEQFF
NA,NA,TRBV14,TRBJ2-7,TGTGCCAGCAGCTGGGACGGCATCGGGTCCTACGAGCAGTACTTC,CASSWDGIGSYEQYF
NA,NA,TRBV5-4,TRBJ2-7,TGTGCCAGCAGCTTGGGAGGGTCTCTGGAGCAGTACTTC,CASSLGGSLEQYF
NA,once,TRBV6-5,TRBJ1-2,TGTGCCAGCAGTTTCGATGGCTATGGCTACACCTTC,CASSFDGYGYTF
NA,NA,TRBV29-1,TRBJ2-1,TGCAGCGTTGAAACGCGGGCCTACAATGAGCAGTTCTTC,CSVETRAYNEQFF